This TCR beta chain was observed in a study of OX40 agonist ivuxolimab in advanced cancers. The wider study: Mean age around 64 years, range roughly 20 to 85; about 81% male.

Study-level results: Averaged across samples, CD8+ T cells carried more expanded clones than CD4+ did.

Notes on this clone: The antigen is undetermined.

Profiling relied on immunoSEQ multiplex PCR, and the TCRdb table lists in-frame clones only, not all of them. The data contain tens of thousands of clones, roughly 90% of them seen just once; the ten biggest clones take up 0.9% to 0.95%. With 7 bases removed from V and 5 bases from J, the gap between germline ends came to 14 bases. In germline, CDR1 is MDHEN, CDR2 SYDVKM. CDR3 length equals 14 residues. This clonotype was obtained from an adult with an advanced solid tumor such as melanoma, head and neck, liver or kidney cancer. The chain carries TRBV28 and TRBJ2-2; D remains ambiguous. This specimen consisted of CD4+ or CD8+ T cells sorted from blood, obtained in a trial of the OX40 agonist ivuxolimab. The CDR3 DNA follows: TGTGCCAGCAAGGAGATAATGGAGACCGGGGAGCTGTTTTTT. Translated: CASKEIMETGELFF.